These T cell receptor beta chains were read from a single sample in a study of technical replicates of blood from a few donors. This table comes from immunoSEQ multiplex PCR, and its TCRdb copy is limited to in-frame clones, with some not included. The sample lists approximately 79,000 clones, around 97% occurring once. Sequenced: T cells isolated from PBMCs. The origin of the receptors is a human donor in good health. Each CDR3 is given with its conserved first and last residue. The D gene is left open where the match is weak. Clone size, where shown, is once, few, many, or a class for clones that have expanded.

TRBV2	TRBJ2-2	once	-	CASSEVDMAGRTGELFF	TGTGCCAGCAGTGAAGTTGATATGGCGGGAAGGACCGGGGAGCTGTTTTTT
TRBV5-1	TRBJ2-5	-	TRBD2	CASSLAPAGAGTQYF	TGCGCCAGCAGCTTGGCTCCAGCGGGAGCTGGGACCCAGTACTTC
TRBV28	TRBJ2-7	-	TRBD1	CASSFIQGSEQYF	TGTGCCAGCAGTTTTATACAGGGGAGCGAGCAGTACTTC
TRBV25-1	TRBJ2-2	-	TRBD2	CASSPLAGAPGELFF	TGTGCCAGCAGTCCGCTAGCGGGAGCGCCCGGGGAGCTGTTTTTT
TRBV4-1	TRBJ1-1	-	TRBD1	CASSQEPTGRMHTEAFF	TGCGCCAGCAGCCAAGAACCGACAGGGCGTATGCACACTGAAGCTTTCTTT
TRBV30	TRBJ2-7	-	-	CAWSVSQGFYEQYF	TGTGCCTGGAGTGTTTCACAGGGCTTCTACGAGCAGTACTTC
TRBV28	TRBJ2-1	-	-	CASSSHSEQFF	TGTGCCAGCAGTTCCCATTCTGAGCAGTTCTTC
TRBV9	TRBJ2-1	-	-	CASSVDPGENNEQFF	TGTGCCAGCAGCGTAGATCCGGGAGAGAACAATGAGCAGTTCTTC
TRBV7-6	TRBJ2-7	-	TRBD2	CASSGREPYEQYF	TGTGCCAGCAGCGGGAGGGAACCCTACGAGCAGTACTTC
TRBV10-3	TRBJ2-5	-	TRBD2	CATSPGASGQETQYF	TGTGCCACCTCACCCGGGGCTAGCGGCCAAGAGACCCAGTACTTC
TRBV7-2	TRBJ2-7	-	TRBD2	CASSPALAGHEQYF	TGTGCCAGCAGCCCAGCTCTAGCGGGACACGAGCAGTACTTC
TRBV27	TRBJ2-5	-	TRBD2	CASSHYSGRPQETQYF	TGTGCCAGCAGCCACTATAGCGGGAGGCCCCAAGAGACCCAGTACTTC
TRBV23-1	TRBJ2-2	-	-	CASSQSEELFTGELFF	TGCGCCAGCAGTCAATCAGAGGAGCTTTTCACCGGGGAGCTGTTTTTT
TRBV9	TRBJ2-7	-	-	CASSVHGTAQEQYF	TGTGCCAGCAGCGTACACGGGACTGCTCAGGAGCAGTACTTC
TRBV19	TRBJ2-7	-	-	CASSPIQGSEQYF	TGTGCCAGTAGTCCCATCCAGGGGTCCGAGCAGTACTTC
TRBV30	TRBJ2-3	-	TRBD2	CAWSQGGPPDTQYF	TGTGCCTGGAGTCAGGGAGGGCCCCCAGATACGCAGTATTTT
TRBV6-1	TRBJ1-4	-	-	CASSVKLNEKLFF	TGTGCCAGCAGTGTGAAACTGAATGAAAAACTGTTTTTT
TRBV10-3	TRBJ2-2	-	TRBD2	CAISEFPSGRSNTGELFF	TGTGCCATCAGTGAGTTCCCTAGCGGGAGGTCGAACACCGGGGAGCTGTTTTTT
TRBV7-3	TRBJ2-2	once	TRBD2	CASSLQFGGLGRSGELFF	TGTGCCAGCAGCTTACAATTCGGGGGACTAGGAAGATCCGGGGAGCTGTTTTTT
TRBV5-1	TRBJ2-7	-	-	CARKGGLGTYF	TGCGCCAGAAAGGGGGGGCTGGGTACGTACTTC
TRBV25-1	TRBJ2-1	-	-	CASQITEGGGEQFF	TGTGCCAGCCAAATTACCGAGGGGGGGGGTGAGCAGTTCTTC
TRBV10-1	TRBJ2-3	-	TRBD2	CASSEAAGGTDTQYF	TGCGCCAGCAGTGAGGCGGCGGGAGGGACAGATACGCAGTATTTT
TRBV7-8	TRBJ1-1	-	-	CASSFVNTEAFF	TGTGCCAGCAGCTTCGTGAACACTGAAGCTTTCTTT
TRBV7-9	TRBJ1-1	-	-	CASSLAYSLGGLNTEAFF	TGTGCCAGCAGCTTAGCTTATTCTCTCGGGGGGCTGAACACTGAAGCTTTCTTT
TRBV11-2	TRBJ2-7	-	-	CASSDDSSYEQYF	TGTGCCAGCAGCGATGACAGCTCCTACGAGCAGTACTTC
TRBV10-3	TRBJ1-2	once	TRBD1	CAISEMTGGSYGYTF	TGTGCCATCAGTGAGATGACAGGGGGTTCGTATGGCTACACCTTC
TRBV4-3	TRBJ2-7	-	-	CASSQDIPTTYEQYF	TGCGCCAGCAGCCAAGATATACCAACAACCTACGAGCAGTACTTC
TRBV19	TRBJ2-5	-	TRBD2	CASSQLAAQETQYF	TGTGCCAGTAGTCAACTAGCGGCCCAAGAGACCCAGTACTTC
TRBV11-2	TRBJ2-3	once	TRBD1	CASSFGTGTDTQYF	TGTGCCAGCAGCTTCGGGACAGGGACAGATACGCAGTATTTT
TRBV5-6	TRBJ1-1	few	-	CASSLDPDTEAFF	TGTGCCAGCAGCTTGGACCCGGACACTGAAGCTTTCTTT
TRBV7-9	TRBJ1-5	-	-	CASSDLIGRGVLSNQPQHF	TGTGCCAGCAGCGATCTGATCGGGAGGGGAGTCTTAAGCAATCAGCCCCAGCATTTT
TRBV18	TRBJ1-2	-	TRBD1	CASSPSGTEKYGYTF	TGTGCCAGCTCACCATCCGGGACAGAGAAGTATGGCTACACCTTC
TRBV30	TRBJ1-2	-	-	CASPYTGSYGYTF	TGTGCCTCCCCCTATACAGGGTCCTATGGCTACACCTTC
TRBV28	TRBJ2-1	-	-	CASSQRLYRGGVYNEQFF	TGTGCCAGCAGCCAAAGACTATACAGGGGGGGCGTATACAATGAGCAGTTCTTC
TRBV9	TRBJ2-1	-	TRBD2	CASSGSGISYNEQFF	TGTGCCAGCAGCGGTAGCGGGATCTCCTACAATGAGCAGTTCTTC
TRBV7-8	TRBJ2-1	-	-	CASSLGTTGEQFF	TGTGCCAGCAGCTTAGGAACCACTGGTGAGCAGTTCTTC
TRBV7-2	TRBJ2-7	-	TRBD2	CASSLALSGRASYEQYF	TGTGCCAGCAGCTTAGCGCTCAGCGGGAGGGCCTCCTACGAGCAGTACTTC